The present T cell receptor beta chain was sequenced within a study of blood T cell repertoires in COVID-19. Study background: The analysed material was cDNA or gDNA that came from T cells, B-cell-depleted T cells, or PBMCs.

Comments on this clone: The sample contains more than one DNA sequence encoding this CDR3.

Germline V gives CDR1 MNHEY, CDR2 SMNVEV (reference sequence). Trimming took 5 bases from V and 3 from J; bases not matched to a gene: 4. The CDR3 loop spans 14 amino acids. Methods used by the authors: By means of reference gene primer amplification, nucleated cell counts were estimated. The repertoire was sequenced with immunoSEQ multiplex PCR; TCRdb's copy has only in-frame clones and lacks some. V and J calls and clone size are copied from that table; D and trimming were computed from the DNA. This table has about 320,000 clones, about 90% appearing once. Sequencing was performed on peripheral blood. This sequence was found in a man aged 18 to 29 who had recovered from COVID-19. The V call is TRBV27, the J call TRBJ2-7; TRBD1 agrees at 10 bases. CDR3 bases: TGTGCCAGCAGTCCACGGACAGGGGGCTACGAGCAGTACTTC. Amino acid sequence: CASSPRTGGYEQYF.